This T cell receptor beta chain emerged from a study of human T cells and chemical hapten exposure. Study as a whole: In the approximately 26-week study, patients were dosed weekly with diphenylcyclopropenone on the scalp throughout. Largely, small differences in pooled library volume made per-sample TCR yields vary.

Time point indicated: pre-sensitization, week 0. As for treatment: therapeutic diphenylcyclopropenone sensitization with weekly scalp DPC. The V end was cut by 4 bases, the J end by 2 bases, with 13 bases between. Germline values: CDR1 DFQATT, CDR2 SNEGSKA (reference sequence). The CDR3 covers 14 residues. Individual cDNA molecules received unique molecular identifiers in the library. TCRdb re-called the RACE reads through MiXCR, storing one row per CDR3 protein. The sample shows tens of thousands of distinct CDR3 sequences, around 7% of them seen only once. This clonotype was seen ten or more times. The V and J genes are TRBV20-1 and TRBJ2-3, with D possibly TRBD2 on 6 matching bases. Sequences were derived from whole blood, sampled in connection with sensitization to the hapten diphenylcyclopropenone (DPC). This receptor was taken from a woman under 40 with alopecia areata. Some clones in this sample may be carry-over from other donors' samples. CDR3 amino acids: CSATWDFTTDTQYF. The CDR3 region has the DNA TGCAGTGCTACGTGGGACTTTACCACAGATACGCAGTATTTT.